Each of the 19 T cell receptor beta chains below was sequenced from the same sample in a study of blood T cell repertoires in COVID-19. The data were produced by immunoSEQ multiplex PCR, yet TCRdb's version contains in-frame clones alone and is incomplete. The repertoire includes about 200,000 clones, 88% of them detected once, and 1.5% sits in the top ten. Sequencing was carried out using peripheral blood. The source of these receptors is a young man with active or convalescent COVID-19.

The chain uses TRBV19 and TRBJ2-1; TRBD2 matches at 11 bases. The J segment lost 8 bases and the V segment lost 7 bases, leaving 10 bases of the junction unmatched. This CDR3 region has 15 residues. CDR1 is LNHDA and CDR2 is SQIVND in the germline V gene (reference sequence). The CDR3 region has the DNA TGTGCCAGTACCATAGCGGGAGGGCCCACGGATGAGCAGTTCTTC. Its protein product is CASTIAGGPTDEQFF.

This sequence joins TRBV18 and TRBJ1-5; 10 bases align to TRBD1. Losses at the gene ends were 4 bases for V and 3 bases for J; bases not matched to a gene: 6. The CDR3 loop spans 16 amino acids. The germline V gene encodes CDR1 KGHSH and CDR2 LQKENI. DNA of the CDR3: TGTGCCAGCTCACGGGCCGGGACAGGGGTCAATCAGCCCCAGCATTTT. This codes for CASSRAGTGVNQPQHF.

The chain recombines TRBV7-3 with TRBJ2-3, with 8 bases lining up with TRBD2. J gave up 0 bases and V 2 bases, and 10 bases lay outside the gene matches. CDR1 SGHTA and CDR2 FQGTGA come from the germline V gene. CDR3 length equals 18 residues. CDR3 in DNA: TGTGCCAGCAGCTTAGACGCCGTACTAGCGGCAAGCACAGATACGCAGTATTTT. Translating it yields CASSLDAVLAASTDTQYF.

This chain links TRBV6-5 with TRBJ2-3, with 7 bases matching TRBD2. The CDR3 runs 15 residues. CDR1 and CDR2 from the germline V gene are MNHEY and SVGAGI. The trim removed 8 bases at V and 3 bases at J, leaving 11 bases unmatched. The CDR3, as DNA: TGTGCCAGCCTTAGGGAGGGGATAATAACAGATACGCAGTATTTT. Amino acids: CASLREGIITDTQYF.

The rearrangement uses TRBV28 and TRBJ2-7, with 14 bases aligning to TRBD2. The J segment lost 4 bases and the V segment lost 5 bases, leaving 7 bases of the junction unmatched. Germline V gives CDR1 MDHEN, CDR2 SYDVKM. The CDR3 runs to 16 residues. The CDR3 DNA reads as TGTGCCAGCAGTCCGGGACTAGCGGGAGTTAAGTACGAGCAGTACTTC. Translated: CASSPGLAGVKYEQYF.

The CDR3 sequence: CASSPRGREYEQYF. The CDR3, as DNA: TGTGCCAGCAGCCCTAGAGGGCGGGAATACGAGCAGTACTTC. The V call is TRBV7-8, the J call TRBJ2-7, with D tentatively TRBD2 (6 bases). CDR1 and CDR2 from the germline V gene are SGHVS and FQNEAQ. The CDR3 is 14 amino acids. The germline V and J ends were trimmed by 5 bases and 4 bases, with 15 bases remaining between them. Using reference TRBV7-8 and TRBJ2-7 for the parts outside the CDR3, the full variable domain is GAGVSQSPRYKVAKRGQDVALRCDPISGHVSLFWYQQALGQGPEFLTYFQNEAQLDKSGLPSDRFFAERPEGSVSTLKIQRTQQEDSAVYLCASSPRGREYEQYFGPGTRLTVT.

This clone has a handful of counts. The chain uses TRBV28 and TRBJ1-1; D is uncertain. CDR1 and CDR2 from the germline V gene are MDHEN and SYDVKM. This CDR3 is built from 14 residues. V was cut by 3 bases and J by 4 bases, with 12 bases left in between. In DNA form, the CDR3 reads TGTGCCAGCAGTTTGACGAAAGGGAGCACTGAAGCTTTCTTT. Amino acids: CASSLTKGSTEAFF.

This sequence joins TRBV5-1 and TRBJ1-4; the D is unclear. CDR3 length: 14 amino acids. Germline V CDR1 and CDR2: SGHRS, YFSETQ. Trimming stripped 0 bases from V and 8 bases from J, with 11 bases between. The CDR3 reads CASSLGGGEEKLFF. The CDR3 nucleotides read TGCGCCAGCAGCTTGGGGGGAGGAGAGGAAAAACTGTTTTTT.

The CDR3 region is CASTGQGKEPQHF. CDR3 bases: TGTGCCAGCACTGGACAGGGTAAGGAGCCCCAGCATTTT. This sequence joins TRBV2 and TRBJ1-5, with TRBD1 matching over 8 bases. V gave up 7 bases and J gave up 8 bases; unmatched junction bases: 7. The CDR3 is made up of 13 amino acids. Germline V gives CDR1 SNHLY, CDR2 FYNNEI. The full variable domain, in which reference TRBV2 and TRBJ1-5 provide the parts outside the CDR3, is EPEVTQTPSHQVTQMGQEVILRCVPISNHLYFYWYRQILGQKVEFLVSFYNNEISEKSEIFDDQFSVERPDGSNFTLKIRSTKLEDSAMYFCASTGQGKEPQHFGDGTRLSIL.

The V gene is TRBV4-3, the J gene TRBJ1-2; D gene uncertain. The CDR3 runs 16 residues. Per germline, CDR1 LGHNA and CDR2 YSLEER. V gave up 0 bases and J gave up 7 bases, with 18 bases separating them. CDR3 in amino acids: CASSQDRLGISGGYTF. In DNA, the CDR3 is TGCGCCAGCAGCCAAGATAGGCTGGGTATCTCGGGTGGCTACACCTTC.

The chain links TRBV5-1 to TRBJ1-2; perhaps TRBD1 as D (6 bases). Trimming removed 4 bases from V and 1 base from J, with 11 bases in between. Germline assignment: CDR1 SGHRS and CDR2 YFSETQ. This CDR3 is built from 14 residues. CDR3 DNA: TGCGCCAGCAGCGGGCAGGGGCGTAACTATGGCTACACCTTC. Residues: CASSGQGRNYGYTF.

The chain uses TRBV30 and TRBJ1-2; TRBD1 might be the D (5 bases). V lost 5 bases and J lost 7, with 11 bases in between. CDR1 GTSNPN and CDR2 SVGIG come from the germline V gene (reference sequence). The CDR3 length is 11 residues. The CDR3: CAWSGGGGYTF. CDR3 bases: TGTGCCTGGTCCGGGGGAGGTGGCTACACCTTC.

V gene TRBV4-2 combines with J gene TRBJ2-1, with D possibly being TRBD2 (5 bases). CDR3 length equals 15 residues. Trimming pared 1 base from V and 2 bases from J, leaving 9 bases between. CDR1 and CDR2 (germline): LGHNA, YNFKEQ. The CDR3 spells CASSQVTTPYNEQFF. The DNA for the CDR3 is TGTGCCAGCAGCCAAGTGACTACCCCCTACAATGAGCAGTTCTTC.

The chain uses TRBV4-1 and TRBJ2-7; 12 bases fit TRBD2. Germline values: CDR1 MGHRA, CDR2 YSYEKL. The CDR3 contains 12 residues. V shed 11 bases and J 5 bases; nucleotides not matched to a gene: 4. CDR3 coding DNA: TGCGCCGCTAGCGGGAGGGCTGACGAGCAGTACTTC. It specifies CAASGRADEQYF.

This rearrangement joins TRBV25-1 to TRBJ1-2; the D gene is possibly TRBD1 (5 bases). CDR3 length: 17 amino acids. Deletions cut 2 bases from V and 5 bases from J, with 21 bases between. From germline, CDR1 is MGHDK and CDR2 SYGVNS. The CDR3 loop is CASSEPTTAGGIYGYTF. The DNA for the CDR3 is TGTGCCAGCAGTGAACCCACGACAGCGGGCGGGATATATGGCTACACCTTC.

This chain uses TRBV29-1 with TRBJ2-1, with 8 positions matching TRBD2. This CDR3 comprises 16 residues. V lost 0 bases, J lost 2 bases, and 6 bases stayed unmatched. Germline assignment: CDR1 SQVTM and CDR2 ANQGSEA. The CDR3 DNA sequence: TGCAGCGTTGAAGATCGGGGGGGCCGGCCCTACAATGAGCAGTTCTTC. Amino acid sequence: CSVEDRGGRPYNEQFF.

CDR3 loop: CASRIGGDTEAFF. In nucleotides, the CDR3 is TGTGCCAGCAGAATAGGGGGAGACACTGAAGCTTTCTTT. This chain joins TRBV12-3 or TRBV12-4 and TRBJ1-1; the D gene is possibly TRBD1 (6 bases). The CDR3 has 13 amino acids. Trimming left V 6 bases short and J 3 bases short, with 11 bases between.

Concerning this clone: A read error may produce the germline difference seen at one junction end. The chain carries TRBV7-9 and TRBJ2-7, with 9 bases identical to TRBD1. CDR1 is SEHNR, CDR2 FQNEAQ, per germline (reference sequence). This CDR3 is 11 amino acids long. The CDR3 DNA sequence: TGTGCCAGCAGCTTAGAGGGACAGGGCGGCTTC. Translated: CASSLEGQGGF.

This chain uses TRBV5-1 with TRBJ2-2; 7 nucleotides match TRBD1. With 4 bases clipped from V and 2 bases from J, the junction kept 5 bases outside the gene matches. The CDR3 is made up of 15 amino acids. The germline V gene encodes CDR1 SGHRS and CDR2 YFSETQ. This CDR3 is CASSIRQGNTGELFF. As DNA, the CDR3 is TGCGCCAGCAGCATACGACAGGGTAACACCGGGGAGCTGTTTTTT.